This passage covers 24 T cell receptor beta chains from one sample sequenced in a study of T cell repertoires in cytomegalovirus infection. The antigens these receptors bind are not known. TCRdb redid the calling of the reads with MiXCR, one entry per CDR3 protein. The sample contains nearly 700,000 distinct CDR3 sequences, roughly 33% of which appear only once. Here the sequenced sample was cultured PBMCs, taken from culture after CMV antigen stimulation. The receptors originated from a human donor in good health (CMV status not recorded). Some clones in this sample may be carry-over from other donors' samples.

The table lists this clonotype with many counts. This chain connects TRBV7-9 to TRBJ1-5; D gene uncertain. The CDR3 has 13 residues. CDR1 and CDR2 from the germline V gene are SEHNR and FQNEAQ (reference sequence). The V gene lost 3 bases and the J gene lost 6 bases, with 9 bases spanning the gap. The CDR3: CASSFGVSQPQHF. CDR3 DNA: TGTGCCAGCAGCTTTGGGGTGAGTCAGCCCCAGCATTTT.

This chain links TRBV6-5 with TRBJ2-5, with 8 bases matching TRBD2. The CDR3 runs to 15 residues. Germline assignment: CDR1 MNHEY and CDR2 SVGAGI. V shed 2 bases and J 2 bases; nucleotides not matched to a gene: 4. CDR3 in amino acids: CASSYQRGTQETQYF. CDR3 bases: TGTGCCAGCAGTTACCAGCGGGGGACTCAAGAGACCCAGTACTTC.

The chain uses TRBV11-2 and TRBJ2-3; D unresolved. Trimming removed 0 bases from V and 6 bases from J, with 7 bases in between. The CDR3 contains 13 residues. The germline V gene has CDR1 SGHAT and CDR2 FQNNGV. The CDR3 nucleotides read TGTGCCAGCAGCTTAGATCAGGCGGATACGCAGTATTTT. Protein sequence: CASSLDQADTQYF.

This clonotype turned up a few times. As DNA, the CDR3 is TGTGCCAGCAGCAAACTAGTTGCCGGGGAGCTGTTTTTT. It specifies CASSKLVAGELFF. The chain carries TRBV7-8 and TRBJ2-2; the D gene is possibly TRBD2 (5 bases). From germline, CDR1 is SGHVS and CDR2 FQNEAQ. Trimming removed 5 bases from V and 6 bases from J, with 10 bases in between. The CDR3 is made up of 13 amino acids.

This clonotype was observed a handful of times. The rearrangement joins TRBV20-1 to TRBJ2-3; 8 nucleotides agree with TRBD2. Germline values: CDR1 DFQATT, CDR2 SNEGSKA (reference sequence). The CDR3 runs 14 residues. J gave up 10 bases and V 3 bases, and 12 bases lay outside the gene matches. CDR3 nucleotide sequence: TGCAGTGCTAGCACGGGAGGGATAGTTTCTTCGCAGTATTTT. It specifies CSASTGGIVSSQYF.

DNA for the CDR3: TGCAGTGCCTTAAGACAGGGCAGCGGGGCCAACGTCCTGACTTTC. Amino acid sequence: CSALRQGSGANVLTF. The genes are TRBV20-1 and TRBJ2-6; TRBD1 matches at 7 bases. The V and J ends lost 6 bases and 4 bases, in that order; junction bases with no gene match: 9. Germline V gives CDR1 DFQATT, CDR2 SNEGSKA (reference sequence). CDR3 length: 15 amino acids.

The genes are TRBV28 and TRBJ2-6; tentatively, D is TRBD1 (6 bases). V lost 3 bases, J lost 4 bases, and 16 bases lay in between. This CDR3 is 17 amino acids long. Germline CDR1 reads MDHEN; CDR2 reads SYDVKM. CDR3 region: CASSLGRGTVGANVLTF. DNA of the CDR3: TGTGCCAGCAGTTTGGGCAGGGGAACGGTGGGGGCCAACGTCCTGACTTTC.

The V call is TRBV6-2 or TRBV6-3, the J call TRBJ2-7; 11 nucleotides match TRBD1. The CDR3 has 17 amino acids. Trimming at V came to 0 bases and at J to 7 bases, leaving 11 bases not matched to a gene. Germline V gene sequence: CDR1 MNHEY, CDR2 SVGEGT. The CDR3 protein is CASSYSMWTGGEGEQYF. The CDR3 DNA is TGTGCCAGCAGTTACTCGATGTGGACAGGGGGCGAAGGAGAGCAGTACTTC.

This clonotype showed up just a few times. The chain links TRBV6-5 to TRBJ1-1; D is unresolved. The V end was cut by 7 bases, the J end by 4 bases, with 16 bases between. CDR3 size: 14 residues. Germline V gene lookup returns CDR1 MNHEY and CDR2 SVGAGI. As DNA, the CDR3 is TGTGCCAGCACTAAAAGTAGGCAGGTCACTGAAGCTTTCTTT. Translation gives CASTKSRQVTEAFF.

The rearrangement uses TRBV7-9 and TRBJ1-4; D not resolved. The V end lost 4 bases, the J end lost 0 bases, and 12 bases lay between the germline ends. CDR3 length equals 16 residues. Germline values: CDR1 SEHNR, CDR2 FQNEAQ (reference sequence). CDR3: CASSSPTLSTNEKLFF. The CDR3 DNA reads TGTGCCAGCAGCTCTCCCACTCTCTCAACTAATGAAAAACTGTTTTTT.

In DNA, the CDR3 is TGCGCCAGCAGTGAAGGGAACATTTATGAGCAGTTCTTC. Its protein is CASSEGNIYEQFF. V and J are TRBV10-1 and TRBJ2-1, with unresolved D. V was pared by 3 bases and J by 8 bases, with 11 bases between. Germline assignment: CDR1 WNHNN and CDR2 SYGVQD (reference sequence). The CDR3 is made up of 13 amino acids.

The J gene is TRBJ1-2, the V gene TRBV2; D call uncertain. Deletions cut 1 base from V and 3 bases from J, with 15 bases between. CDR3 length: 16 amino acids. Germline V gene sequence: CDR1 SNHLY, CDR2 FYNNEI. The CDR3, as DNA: TGTGCCAGCAGTGAAGGCCCTGCTGCGCTTCACTATGGCTACACCTTC. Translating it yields CASSEGPAALHYGYTF.

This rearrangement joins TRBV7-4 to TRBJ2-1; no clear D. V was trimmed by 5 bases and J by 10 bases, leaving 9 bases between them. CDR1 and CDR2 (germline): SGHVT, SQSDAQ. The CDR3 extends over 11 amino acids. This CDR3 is CASSDSREQFF. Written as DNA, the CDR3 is TGTGCCAGCAGCGATTCCAGGGAGCAGTTCTTC.

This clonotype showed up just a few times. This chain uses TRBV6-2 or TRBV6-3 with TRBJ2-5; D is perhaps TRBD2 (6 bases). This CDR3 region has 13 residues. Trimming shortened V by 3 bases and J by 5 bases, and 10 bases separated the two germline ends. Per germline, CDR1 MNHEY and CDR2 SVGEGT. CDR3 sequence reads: CASSYLSGETQYF. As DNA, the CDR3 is TGTGCCAGCAGTTATCTCAGCGGGGAGACCCAGTACTTC.

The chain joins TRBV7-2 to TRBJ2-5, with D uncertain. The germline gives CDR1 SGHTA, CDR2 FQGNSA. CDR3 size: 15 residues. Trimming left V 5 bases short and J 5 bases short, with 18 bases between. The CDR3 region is CASSPQGSTRETQYF. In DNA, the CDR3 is TGTGCCAGCAGCCCACAAGGATCCACCCGGGAGACCCAGTACTTC.

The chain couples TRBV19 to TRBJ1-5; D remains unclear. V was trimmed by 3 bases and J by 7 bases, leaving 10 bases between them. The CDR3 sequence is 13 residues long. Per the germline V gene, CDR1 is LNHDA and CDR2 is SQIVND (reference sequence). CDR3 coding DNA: TGTGCCAGTAGTATTCGGTCGGAACAGCCCCAGCATTTT. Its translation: CASSIRSEQPQHF.

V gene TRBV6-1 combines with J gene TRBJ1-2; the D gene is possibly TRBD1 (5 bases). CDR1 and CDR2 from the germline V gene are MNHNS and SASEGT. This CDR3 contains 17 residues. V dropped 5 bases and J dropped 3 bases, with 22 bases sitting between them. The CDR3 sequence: CASSLLSPGEGHYGYTF. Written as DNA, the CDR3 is TGTGCCAGCAGTCTCTTATCCCCCGGGGAGGGGCACTATGGCTACACCTTC.

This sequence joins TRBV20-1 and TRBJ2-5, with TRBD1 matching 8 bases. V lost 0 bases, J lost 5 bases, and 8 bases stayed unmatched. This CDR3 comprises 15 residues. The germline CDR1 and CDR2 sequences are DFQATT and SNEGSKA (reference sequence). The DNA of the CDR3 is TGCAGTGCTAGAGATCCCCAGGGGGCAGGGGAGACCCAGTACTTC. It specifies CSARDPQGAGETQYF.

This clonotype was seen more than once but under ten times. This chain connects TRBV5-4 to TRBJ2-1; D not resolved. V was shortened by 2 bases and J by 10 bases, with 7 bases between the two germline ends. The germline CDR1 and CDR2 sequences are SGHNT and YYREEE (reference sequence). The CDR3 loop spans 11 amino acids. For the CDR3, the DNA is TGTGCCAGCAGCTTCGACCAGGAGCAGTTCTTC. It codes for CASSFDQEQFF.

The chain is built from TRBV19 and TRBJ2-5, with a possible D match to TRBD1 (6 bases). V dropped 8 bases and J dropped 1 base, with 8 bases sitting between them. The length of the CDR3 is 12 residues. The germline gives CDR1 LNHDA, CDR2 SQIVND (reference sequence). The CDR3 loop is CASADSQETQYF. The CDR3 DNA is TGTGCCAGTGCGGACAGCCAAGAGACCCAGTACTTC.

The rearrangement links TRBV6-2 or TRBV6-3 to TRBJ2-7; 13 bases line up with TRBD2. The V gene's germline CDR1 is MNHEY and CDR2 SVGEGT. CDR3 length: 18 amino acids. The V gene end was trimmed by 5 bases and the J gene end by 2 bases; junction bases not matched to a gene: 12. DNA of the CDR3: TGTGCCAGCAGTCCTAGACTAGCGGGGGGCCTATTGCCCTACGAGCAGTACTTC. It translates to CASSPRLAGGLLPYEQYF.

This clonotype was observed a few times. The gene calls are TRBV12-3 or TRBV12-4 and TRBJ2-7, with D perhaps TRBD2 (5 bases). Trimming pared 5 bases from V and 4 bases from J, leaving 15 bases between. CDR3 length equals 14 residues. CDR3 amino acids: CASSTRIGPYEQYF. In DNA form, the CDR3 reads TGTGCCAGCAGTACTAGGATCGGGCCATACGAGCAGTACTTC.

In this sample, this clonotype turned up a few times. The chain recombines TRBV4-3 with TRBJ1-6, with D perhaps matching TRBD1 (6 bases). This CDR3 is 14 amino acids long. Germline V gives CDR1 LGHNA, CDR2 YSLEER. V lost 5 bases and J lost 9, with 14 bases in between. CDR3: CASSLVGGGSPLHF. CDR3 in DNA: TGCGCCAGCAGCTTGGTAGGGGGGGGTTCACCCCTCCACTTT.

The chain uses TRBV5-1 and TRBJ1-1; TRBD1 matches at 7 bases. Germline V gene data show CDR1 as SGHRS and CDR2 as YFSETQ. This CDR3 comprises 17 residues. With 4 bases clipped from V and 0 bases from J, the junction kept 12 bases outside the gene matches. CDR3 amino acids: CASSTGTVNRMNTEAFF. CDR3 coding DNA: TGCGCCAGCAGCACAGGGACAGTCAATCGCATGAACACTGAAGCTTTCTTT.